This T cell receptor beta chain was recovered during a study of Graves' ophthalmopathy and Graves' hyperthyroidism. The V end was cut by 4 bases, the J end by 6 bases, with 7 bases between. The CDR3 is 12 amino acids. Per germline, CDR1 MNHEY and CDR2 SVGAGI. Researchers took RNA transcripts and amplified TCR beta CDR3 regions from them. After a first-round RT-PCR with HTBI primers, a second-round multiplex PCR was run. TCRdb analysed the multiplex PCR reads with MiXCR anew, one entry per CDR3 protein. The table includes some 1.1 million distinct CDR3 sequences, about two fifths detected once. This clonotype was counted many times.

The sample was peripheral blood or thyroid tissue (not recorded which). The clonotype originates from an adult man with Graves' hyperthyroidism. This sequence joins TRBV6-5 and TRBJ1-5, with D possibly being TRBD1 (5 bases). The CDR3 DNA follows: TGTGCCAGCAGTTGGGGGACTCAGCCCCAGCATTTT. Translating it yields CASSWGTQPQHF.